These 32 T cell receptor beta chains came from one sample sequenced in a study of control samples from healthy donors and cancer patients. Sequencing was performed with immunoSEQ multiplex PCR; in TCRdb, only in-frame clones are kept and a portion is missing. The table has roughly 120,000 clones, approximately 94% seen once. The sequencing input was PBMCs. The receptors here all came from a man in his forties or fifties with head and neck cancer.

This chain's CDR3 is CASSTGTKPYEQYF. DNA for the CDR3: TGTGCCAGCAGTACCGGGACTAAGCCCTACGAGCAGTACTTC. The genes are TRBV5-4 and TRBJ2-7, with TRBD2 identical over 7 bases. Germline V gives CDR1 SGHNT, CDR2 YYREEE (reference sequence). CDR3 size: 14 residues. V dropped 5 bases and J dropped 2; count of bases not matched to a gene: 7.

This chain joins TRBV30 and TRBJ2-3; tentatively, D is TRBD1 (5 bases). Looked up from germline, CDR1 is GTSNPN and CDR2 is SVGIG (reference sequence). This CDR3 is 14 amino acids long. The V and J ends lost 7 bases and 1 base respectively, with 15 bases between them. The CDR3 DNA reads TGTGCCTCTGGTGCAGGGTATGGCACAGATACGCAGTATTTT. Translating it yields CASGAGYGTDTQYF.

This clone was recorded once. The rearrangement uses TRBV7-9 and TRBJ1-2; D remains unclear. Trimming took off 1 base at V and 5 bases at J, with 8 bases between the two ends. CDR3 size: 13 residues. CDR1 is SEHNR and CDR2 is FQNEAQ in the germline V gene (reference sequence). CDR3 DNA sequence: TGTGCCAGCAGCTTAGATAGTTTGTATGGCTACACCTTC. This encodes CASSLDSLYGYTF.

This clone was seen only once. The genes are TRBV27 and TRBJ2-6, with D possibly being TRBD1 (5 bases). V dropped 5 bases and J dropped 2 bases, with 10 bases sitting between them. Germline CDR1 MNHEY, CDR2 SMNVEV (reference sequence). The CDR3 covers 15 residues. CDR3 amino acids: CASSKTGPGANVLTF. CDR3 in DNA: TGTGCCAGCAGTAAAACAGGCCCTGGGGCCAACGTCCTGACTTTC.

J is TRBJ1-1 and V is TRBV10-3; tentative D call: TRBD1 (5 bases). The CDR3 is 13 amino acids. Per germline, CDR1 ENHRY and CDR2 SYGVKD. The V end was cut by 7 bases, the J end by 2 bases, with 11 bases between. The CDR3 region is CAINGGFNTEAFF. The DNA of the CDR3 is TGTGCCATCAACGGGGGTTTTAACACTGAAGCTTTCTTT.

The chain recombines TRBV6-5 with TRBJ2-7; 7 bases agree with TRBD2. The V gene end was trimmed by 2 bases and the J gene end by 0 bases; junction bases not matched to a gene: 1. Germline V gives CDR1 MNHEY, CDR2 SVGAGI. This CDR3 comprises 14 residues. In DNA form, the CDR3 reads TGTGCCAGCAGTTACGGGGACTACTCCTACGAGCAGTACTTC. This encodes CASSYGDYSYEQYF.

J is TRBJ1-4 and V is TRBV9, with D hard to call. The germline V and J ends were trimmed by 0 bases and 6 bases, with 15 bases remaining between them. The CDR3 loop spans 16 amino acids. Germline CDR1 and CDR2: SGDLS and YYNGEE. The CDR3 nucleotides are TGTGCCAGCAGCGTAGGGCAAACCATGGAGGATGAAAAACTGTTTTTT. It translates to CASSVGQTMEDEKLFF.

In DNA form, the CDR3 reads TGCGCCAGCAGCTTGGCCCGGGACAGACAGTTCTTC. This sequence encodes CASSLARDRQFF. This rearrangement joins TRBV5-1 to TRBJ2-1, with TRBD1 matching 7 bases. The CDR3 length is 12 residues. Germline V gene sequence: CDR1 SGHRS, CDR2 YFSETQ. V lost 0 bases and J lost 13; bases outside the gene matches: 4.

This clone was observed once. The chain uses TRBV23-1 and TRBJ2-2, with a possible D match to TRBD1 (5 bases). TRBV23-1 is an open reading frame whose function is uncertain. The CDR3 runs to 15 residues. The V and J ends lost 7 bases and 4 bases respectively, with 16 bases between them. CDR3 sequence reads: CASKLQGIPTGELFF. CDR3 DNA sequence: TGCGCCAGCAAACTTCAGGGAATCCCCACCGGGGAGCTGTTTTTT.

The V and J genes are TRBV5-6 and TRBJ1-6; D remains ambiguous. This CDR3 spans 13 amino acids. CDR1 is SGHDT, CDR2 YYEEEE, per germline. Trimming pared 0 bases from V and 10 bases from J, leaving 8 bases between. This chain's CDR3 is CASSLGGKSPLHF. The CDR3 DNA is TGTGCCAGCAGCTTGGGGGGAAAGTCACCCCTCCACTTT. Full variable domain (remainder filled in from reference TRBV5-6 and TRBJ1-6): DAGVTQSPTHLIKTRGQQVTLRCSPKSGHDTVSWYQQALGQGPQFIFQYYEEEERQRGNFPDRFSGHQFPNYSSELNVNALLLGDSALYLCASSLGGKSPLHFGNGTRLTVT.

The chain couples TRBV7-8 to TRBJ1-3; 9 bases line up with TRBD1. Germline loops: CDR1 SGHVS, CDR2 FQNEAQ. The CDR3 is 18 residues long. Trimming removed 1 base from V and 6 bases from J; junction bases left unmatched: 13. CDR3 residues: CASSLDSRTGVDTNTIYF. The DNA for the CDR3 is TGTGCCAGCAGCTTAGATTCCCGGACAGGGGTGGACACAAACACCATATATTTT.

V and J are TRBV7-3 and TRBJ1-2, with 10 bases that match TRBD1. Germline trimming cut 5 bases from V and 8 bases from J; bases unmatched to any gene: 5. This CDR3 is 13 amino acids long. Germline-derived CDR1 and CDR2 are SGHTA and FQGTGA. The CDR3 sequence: CASSDRTGGGYTF. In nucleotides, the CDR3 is TGTGCCAGCAGCGACCGGACAGGGGGAGGCTACACCTTC.

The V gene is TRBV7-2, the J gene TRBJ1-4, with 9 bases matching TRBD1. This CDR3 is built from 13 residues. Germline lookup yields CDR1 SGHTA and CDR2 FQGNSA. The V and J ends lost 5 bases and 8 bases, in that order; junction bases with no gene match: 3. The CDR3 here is CASSQGTGEKLFF. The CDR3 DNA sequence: TGTGCCAGCAGCCAGGGGACAGGGGAAAAACTGTTTTTT.

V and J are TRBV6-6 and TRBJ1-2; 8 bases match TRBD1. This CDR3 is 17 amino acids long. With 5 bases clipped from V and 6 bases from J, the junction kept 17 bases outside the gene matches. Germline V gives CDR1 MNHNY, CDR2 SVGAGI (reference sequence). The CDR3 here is CASSQRGTGGNVDGYTF. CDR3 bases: TGTGCCAGCAGTCAAAGGGGGACAGGCGGGAATGTGGATGGCTACACCTTC.

CDR3 sequence reads: CASSYSGITTDTQYF. CDR3 nucleotide sequence: TGTGCCAGCAGTTATTCAGGAATCACCACAGATACGCAGTATTTT. This chain uses TRBV6-2 or TRBV6-3 with TRBJ2-3; D gene unclear. Germline CDR1 is MNHEY and CDR2 is SVGEGT. This CDR3 contains 15 residues. The germline V and J ends were trimmed by 3 bases and 2 bases, with 12 bases remaining between them.

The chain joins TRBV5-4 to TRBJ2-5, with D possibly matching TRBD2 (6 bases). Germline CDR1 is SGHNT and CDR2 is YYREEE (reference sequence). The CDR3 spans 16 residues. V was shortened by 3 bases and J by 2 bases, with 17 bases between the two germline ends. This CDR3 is CASSSDMLAVQETQYF. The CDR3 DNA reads TGTGCCAGCAGCTCTGACATGTTAGCGGTGCAAGAGACCCAGTACTTC.

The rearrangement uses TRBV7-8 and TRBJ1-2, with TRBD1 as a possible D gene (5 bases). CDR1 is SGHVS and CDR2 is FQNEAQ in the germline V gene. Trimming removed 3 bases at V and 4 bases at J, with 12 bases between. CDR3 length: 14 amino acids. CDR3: CASSLTTVAYGYTF. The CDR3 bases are TGTGCCAGCAGCTTGACGACAGTAGCCTATGGCTACACCTTC.

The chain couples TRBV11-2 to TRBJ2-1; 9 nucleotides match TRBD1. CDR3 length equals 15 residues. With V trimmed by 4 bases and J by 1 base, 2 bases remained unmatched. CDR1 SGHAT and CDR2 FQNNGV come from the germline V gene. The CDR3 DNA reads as TGTGCCAGCAGCTACGACAGGGGGTCCTACAATGAGCAGTTCTTC. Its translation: CASSYDRGSYNEQFF.

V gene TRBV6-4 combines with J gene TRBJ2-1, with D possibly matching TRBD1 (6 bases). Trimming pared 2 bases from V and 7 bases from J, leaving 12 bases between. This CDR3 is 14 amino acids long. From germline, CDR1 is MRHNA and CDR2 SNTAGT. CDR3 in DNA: TGTGCCAGCAGTGACGGGGGCGCAGGGAATGAGCAGTTCTTC. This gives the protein CASSDGGAGNEQFF.

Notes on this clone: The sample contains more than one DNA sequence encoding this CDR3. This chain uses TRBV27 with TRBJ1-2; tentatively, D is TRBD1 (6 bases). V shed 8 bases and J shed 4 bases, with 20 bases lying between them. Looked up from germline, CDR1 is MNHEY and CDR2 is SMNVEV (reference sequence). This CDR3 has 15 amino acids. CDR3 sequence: CASRGEAGGLYGYTF. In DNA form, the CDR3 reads TGTGCCAGCCGGGGGGAGGCGGGGGGCCTCTATGGCTACACCTTC.

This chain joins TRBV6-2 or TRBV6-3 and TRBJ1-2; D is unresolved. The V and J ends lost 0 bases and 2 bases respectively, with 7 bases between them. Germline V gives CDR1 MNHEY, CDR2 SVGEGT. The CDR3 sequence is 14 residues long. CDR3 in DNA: TGTGCCAGCAGTTACTCTCGCTTGAACTATGGCTACACCTTC. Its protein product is CASSYSRLNYGYTF.

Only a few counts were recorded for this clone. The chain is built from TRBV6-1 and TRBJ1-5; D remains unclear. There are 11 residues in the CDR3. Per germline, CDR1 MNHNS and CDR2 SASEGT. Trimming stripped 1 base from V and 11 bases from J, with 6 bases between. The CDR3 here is CASSEGASQHF. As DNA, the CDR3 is TGTGCCAGCAGTGAAGGGGCTTCCCAGCATTTT.

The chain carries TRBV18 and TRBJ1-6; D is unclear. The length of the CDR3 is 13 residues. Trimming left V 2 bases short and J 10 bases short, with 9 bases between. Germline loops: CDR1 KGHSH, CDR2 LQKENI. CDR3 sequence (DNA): TGTGCCAGCTCACCAAGAAGAGACTCACCCCTCCACTTT. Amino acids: CASSPRRDSPLHF.

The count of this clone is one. The CDR3 nucleotides read TGTGCCAGCAGCCCTCTGGGCGGGGAGCTGTTTTTT. Translated, it gives CASSPLGGELFF. The rearrangement joins TRBV5-4 to TRBJ2-2; D is ambiguous. CDR1 SGHNT and CDR2 YYREEE come from the germline V gene (reference sequence). The CDR3 is 12 residues long. Trimming cost V 4 bases and J 7 bases, with 8 bases left between them.

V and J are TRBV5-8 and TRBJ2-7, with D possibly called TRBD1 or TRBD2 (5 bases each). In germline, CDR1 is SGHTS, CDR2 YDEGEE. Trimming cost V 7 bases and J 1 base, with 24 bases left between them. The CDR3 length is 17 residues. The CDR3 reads CASPFAPAGTASYEQYF. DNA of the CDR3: TGTGCCAGCCCCTTTGCCCCCGCCGGGACGGCATCCTACGAGCAGTACTTC. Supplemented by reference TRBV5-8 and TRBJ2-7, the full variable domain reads EAGVTQSPTHLIKTRGQQATLRCSPISGHTSVYWYQQALGLGLQFLLWYDEGEERNRGNFPPRFSGRQFPNYSSELNVNALELEDSALYLCASPFAPAGTASYEQYFGPGTRLTVT.

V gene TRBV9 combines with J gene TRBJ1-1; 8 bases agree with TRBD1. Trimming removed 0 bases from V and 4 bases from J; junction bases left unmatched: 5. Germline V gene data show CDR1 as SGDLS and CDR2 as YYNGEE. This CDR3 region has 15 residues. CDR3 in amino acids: CASSVEATGATEAFF. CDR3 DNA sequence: TGTGCCAGCAGCGTAGAAGCGACAGGGGCCACTGAAGCTTTCTTT.

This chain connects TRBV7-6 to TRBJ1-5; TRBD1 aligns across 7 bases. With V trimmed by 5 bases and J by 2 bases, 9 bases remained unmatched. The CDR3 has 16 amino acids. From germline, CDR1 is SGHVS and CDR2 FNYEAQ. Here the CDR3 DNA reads TGTGCCAGCAGCCCCAACCCAGGGGGAGGCAATCAGCCCCAGCATTTT. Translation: CASSPNPGGGNQPQHF.

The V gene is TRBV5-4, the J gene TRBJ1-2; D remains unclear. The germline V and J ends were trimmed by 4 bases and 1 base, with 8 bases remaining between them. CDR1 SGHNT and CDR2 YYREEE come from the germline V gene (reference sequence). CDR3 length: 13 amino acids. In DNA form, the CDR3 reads TGTGCCAGCAGCCCAAATAATAACTATGGCTACACCTTC. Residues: CASSPNNNYGYTF.

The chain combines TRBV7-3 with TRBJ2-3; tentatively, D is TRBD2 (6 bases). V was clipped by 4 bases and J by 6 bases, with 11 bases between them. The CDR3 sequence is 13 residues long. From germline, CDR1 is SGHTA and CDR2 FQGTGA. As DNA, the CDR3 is TGTGCCAGCAGCTCTGGCGGGGCTGATACGCAGTATTTT. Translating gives CASSSGGADTQYF.

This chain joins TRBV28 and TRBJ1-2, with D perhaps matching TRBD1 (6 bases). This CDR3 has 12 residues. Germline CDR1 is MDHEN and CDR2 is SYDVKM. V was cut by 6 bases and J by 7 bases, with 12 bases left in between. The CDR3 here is CASRTTGSGYTF. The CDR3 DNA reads TGTGCCAGCAGGACCACAGGGAGTGGCTACACCTTC.

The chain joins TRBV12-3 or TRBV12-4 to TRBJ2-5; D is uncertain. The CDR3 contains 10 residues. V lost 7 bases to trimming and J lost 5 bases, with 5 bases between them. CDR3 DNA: TGTGCCAGCAAAGGGGAGACCCAGTACTTC. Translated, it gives CASKGETQYF.

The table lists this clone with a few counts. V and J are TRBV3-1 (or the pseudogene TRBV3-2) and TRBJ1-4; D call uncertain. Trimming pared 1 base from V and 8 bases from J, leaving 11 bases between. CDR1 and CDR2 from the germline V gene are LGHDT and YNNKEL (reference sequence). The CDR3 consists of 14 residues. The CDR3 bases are TGTGCCAGCAGCCAAGCCGACCGACGAGAAAAACTGTTTTTT. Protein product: CASSQADRREKLFF.